This T cell receptor (beta chain) was observed in a study of spatial heterogeneity in lung cancer. Study conclusions and caveats: Blood carried ubiquitous expanded tumor TCRs more at resection than follow-up.

On this clonotype: Antigen unknown.

As for time point: sample taken at primary tumor resection. In TCRdb, the 5' RACE reads were re-called with MiXCR into one record per CDR3 protein. The table has approximately 92,000 distinct CDR3 sequences, about 12% seen once. The length of the CDR3 is 15 residues. The V and J ends lost 1 base and 3 bases respectively, with 12 bases between them. Germline V lookup: CDR1 SGHTA, CDR2 FQGNSA. Source: PBMCs, taken at surgery. J is TRBJ1-2 and V is TRBV7-2, with D tentatively TRBD1 (6 bases). This clonotype was obtained from a male donor with early-stage non-small cell lung cancer. The CDR3 coding sequence is TGTGCCAGCAGCTTAGGAGGGACACCGGACTATGGCTACACCTTC. Its translation: CASSLGGTPDYGYTF.